A selection of T cell receptor beta chains follows, all from one sample in a study of blood T cell repertoires in COVID-19. Clones were sequenced by immunoSEQ multiplex PCR, and TCRdb holds only the in-frame ones, with some missing. The sample yields some 200,000 clones, 70% to 90% seen once. The sequenced sample consisted of peripheral blood. The source of these receptors is a woman of 80 years or more with acute or convalescent COVID-19. The CDR3 runs from the conserved cysteine through the conserved F or W. A D gene is named only where the DNA matches it firmly. Clone size, where shown, is once, few, many, or a class for clones that have expanded.

TRBJ2-7 | - | - | TRBV2 | CASRPLTRTDYYEQYF | TGTGCCAGCAGGCCCCTCACCCGGACAGACTACTACGAGCAGTACTTC
TRBJ1-2 | - | - | TRBV7-2 | CASSHPTGQRGYTF | TGTGCCAGCAGCCATCCAACAGGGCAACGAGGCTACACCTTC
TRBJ1-2 | - | - | TRBV7-9 | CASSPAPRLGYTF | TGTGCCAGCAGCCCGGCCCCCCGACTTGGCTACACCTTC
TRBJ1-2 | - | many | TRBV19 | CASSTVAGVVDGYTF | TGTGCCAGTAGTACCGTAGCAGGGGTGGTAGATGGCTACACCTTC
TRBJ1-4 | - | once | TRBV7-9 | CASSWAGEEKLFF | TGTGCCAGCAGCTGGGCAGGGGAGGAAAAACTGTTTTTT
TRBJ1-1 | - | - | TRBV10-3 | CAISESTFRNQGRTEAFF | TGTGCCATCAGTGAGTCGACGTTCCGGAACCAGGGGAGAACTGAAGCTTTCTTT
TRBJ1-5 | - | - | TRBV5-1 | CASSPTSSNQPQHF | TGCGCCAGCAGCCCCACGAGTAGCAATCAGCCCCAGCATTTT
TRBJ1-1 | - | - | TRBV3-1/TRBV3-2 | CASSQHREGTEAFF | TGTGCCAGCAGCCAACACAGGGAAGGGACTGAAGCTTTCTTT
TRBJ2-7 | TRBD2 | - | TRBV7-6 | CASSSSTSGTYEQYF | TGTGCCAGCAGCTCCTCGACTAGCGGAACCTACGAGCAGTACTTC
TRBJ2-3 | TRBD1 | - | TRBV7-2 | CASSWTGMADTQYF | TGTGCCAGCAGCTGGACAGGGATGGCAGATACGCAGTATTTT
TRBJ2-3 | TRBD2 | - | TRBV5-1 | CASSLAEGWAGGSTDTQYF | TGCGCCAGCAGCTTGGCCGAGGGATGGGCGGGAGGATCCACAGATACGCAGTATTTT
TRBJ2-3 | TRBD1 | - | TRBV11-3 | CASSLSQGALDTQYF | TGTGCCAGCAGCTTATCCCAGGGGGCCCTAGATACGCAGTATTTT
TRBJ1-2 | TRBD1 | - | TRBV3-1/TRBV3-2 | CASSRRQGTYNYGYTF | TGTGCCAGCAGTCGTCGACAGGGGACGTATAACTATGGCTACACCTTC
TRBJ2-1 | - | - | TRBV7-9 | CASSLGRGHSYNEQFF | TGTGCCAGCAGCTTGGGAAGGGGCCACTCCTACAATGAGCAGTTCTTC
TRBJ1-1 | - | once | TRBV29-1 | CSVDRLNTEAFF | TGCAGCGTTGACAGATTGAACACTGAAGCTTTCTTT
TRBJ2-6 | - | - | TRBV18 | CASSPSWSGANVLTF | TGTGCCAGCTCACCAAGTTGGAGTGGGGCCAACGTCCTGACTTTC
TRBJ2-5 | - | once | TRBV2 | CASSTLGGFQETQYF | TGTGCCAGCAGCACTTTGGGGGGTTTCCAAGAGACCCAGTACTTC
TRBJ2-3 | - | once | TRBV25-1 | CASSAFVASGTDTQYF | TGTGCCAGCAGTGCGTTCGTGGCTAGCGGCACAGATACGCAGTATTTT
TRBJ2-3 | - | - | TRBV24-1 | CATSDLTQGTTQYF | TGTGCCACCAGTGATTTGACCCAGGGGACTACGCAGTATTTT
TRBJ1-3 | - | few | TRBV27 | CASSSGMRNSGNTIYF | TGTGCCAGCAGTTCGGGGATGAGGAACTCCGGAAACACCATATATTTT
TRBJ2-3 | TRBD1 | - | TRBV7-6 | CASSLASRGQGADTQYF | TGTGCCAGCAGCTTAGCTTCGCGAGGACAGGGAGCAGATACGCAGTATTTT
TRBJ1-5 | - | once | TRBV12-3/TRBV12-4 | CASSLYGNQPQHF | TGTGCCAGCAGTTTATACGGTAATCAGCCCCAGCATTTT
TRBJ2-6 | - | - | TRBV5-1 | CASSLEGISGANVLTF | TGCGCCAGCAGCTTGGAGGGGATCTCTGGGGCCAACGTCCTGACTTTC
TRBJ1-2 | TRBD1 | - | TRBV30 | CAWKLDRGTSYGYTF | TGTGCCTGGAAATTAGACAGGGGAACAAGCTATGGCTACACCTTC
TRBJ1-5 | - | once | TRBV7-2 | CASSWGGRETQPQHF | TGTGCCAGCAGCTGGGGGGGCAGGGAGACTCAGCCCCAGCATTTT
TRBJ2-3 | TRBD1 | once | TRBV19 | CASRGDRDSTDTQYF | TGTGCCAGTAGAGGGGACAGGGATAGCACAGATACGCAGTATTTT